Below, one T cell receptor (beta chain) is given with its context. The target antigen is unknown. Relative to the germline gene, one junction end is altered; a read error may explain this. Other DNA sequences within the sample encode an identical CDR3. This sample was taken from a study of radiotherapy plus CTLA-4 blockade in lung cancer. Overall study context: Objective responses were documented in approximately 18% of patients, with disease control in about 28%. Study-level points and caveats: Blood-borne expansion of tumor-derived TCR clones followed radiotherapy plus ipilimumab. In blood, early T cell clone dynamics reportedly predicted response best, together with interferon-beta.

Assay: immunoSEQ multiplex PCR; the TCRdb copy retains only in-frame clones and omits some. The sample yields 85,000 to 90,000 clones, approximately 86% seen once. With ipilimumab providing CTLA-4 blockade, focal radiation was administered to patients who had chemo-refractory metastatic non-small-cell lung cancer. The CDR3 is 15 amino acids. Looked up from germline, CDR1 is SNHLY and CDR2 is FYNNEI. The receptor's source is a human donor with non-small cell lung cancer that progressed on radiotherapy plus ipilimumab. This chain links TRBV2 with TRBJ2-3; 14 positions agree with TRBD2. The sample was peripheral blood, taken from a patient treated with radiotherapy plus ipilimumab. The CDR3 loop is CASSERLAGGRTQYF. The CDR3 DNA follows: TGTGCCAGCAGTGAAAGACTAGCGGGAGGGCGTACGCAGTACTTT.